The present T cell receptor (beta chain) was sequenced within a study of read filtering for tumor transcriptome and immune sequencing. Study-wide findings and caveats: Correlation between methods rose after single-read clonotypes were removed.

The germline gives CDR1 LNHDA, CDR2 SQIVND (reference sequence). Trimming stripped 6 bases from V and 0 bases from J, with 9 bases between. The CDR3 has 14 residues. About this clonotype itself: What it binds is not known.

This library used about 360 ng RNA and molecular barcoded adaptors spanning alpha/delta and beta/gamma chains. TCRdb called the reads again in MiXCR, with one record for every CDR3 protein. The sample carries 57,000 or so distinct CDR3 sequences, around 21% recorded once. Sequencing was performed on a population of CD138-negative cells sorted from bone marrow. This TCR derives from a donor aged 40 or over with multiple myeloma. J is TRBJ1-5 and V is TRBV19; the D gene is possibly TRBD1 (6 bases). The CDR3 region is CASRGQTSNQPQHF. CDR3 sequence (DNA): TGTGCCAGTAGAGGACAGACTAGCAATCAGCCCCAGCATTTT.